The T cell receptor beta chain under discussion was sequenced for a study of T cell repertoires in cytomegalovirus infection. General study findings and limits: Pooled public TCR beta family frequency picked out CMV carriers with the relevant HLA. Dominating the ex vivo response were TCR beta clonotypes that were CMV-specific and HLA-C-restricted.

About this clonotype: What it binds is not known.

TCRdb re-derived calls from the reads in MiXCR, one entry per CDR3 protein. Of 510,000 or so distinct CDR3 sequences in the sample, around 27% were seen once. Germline V CDR1 and CDR2: SGHTS, YDEGEE. This CDR3 spans 15 amino acids. The ends lost 5 bases at V and 6 bases at J; junction bases unmatched: 11. This clonotype originated in a human donor in good health (CMV status not recorded). Some clones in this sample may be carry-over from other donors' samples. The chain combines TRBV5-8 with TRBJ2-1; 7 positions match TRBD2. The sequenced sample was PBMCs. The CDR3 sequence: CASRQRLALSNEQFF. CDR3 DNA sequence: TGTGCCAGCAGGCAGAGACTAGCCCTTAGCAATGAGCAGTTCTTC.